The rows below give T cell receptor beta chains drawn from one sample of a study of blood T cell repertoires in COVID-19. The method was immunoSEQ multiplex PCR; TCRdb's version includes in-frame clones alone and lacks a portion of them. The table includes around 470,000 clones, roughly nine tenths detected once. Material for sequencing was peripheral blood. The receptors here all came from a young man with COVID-19, enrolled during active disease. Both conserved end residues are part of each CDR3. D genes are given only for firm matches. A row's size may be missing; if present it is once, few, many or a size class.

d_call j_call cdr3_length clone_size v_call cdr3_aa cdr3_nt
- TRBJ1-1 14 - TRBV6-5 CASSPRGATLEAFF TGTGCCAGCAGTCCCCGTGGGGCTACCCTTGAAGCTTTCTTT
TRBD1 TRBJ1-5 13 - TRBV29-1 CSVVETGDQPQHF TGCAGCGTTGTGGAGACAGGGGATCAGCCCCAGCATTTT
TRBD1 TRBJ2-2 14 few TRBV2 CASGRDRAPGELFF TGTGCCAGCGGACGGGACAGGGCCCCCGGGGAGCTGTTTTTT
TRBD2 TRBJ2-3 16 - TRBV2 CASSENAGGSTDTQYF TGTGCCAGCAGTGAAAACGCGGGAGGCAGCACAGATACGCAGTATTTT
- TRBJ2-1 17 - TRBV19 CASSMVGSALEYNEQFF TGTGCCAGTAGTATGGTGGGGAGTGCCCTCGAGTACAATGAGCAGTTCTTC
- TRBJ2-7 14 - TRBV7-9 CASSSPGLLNEQYF TGTGCCAGCAGCTCCCCGGGACTTCTAAACGAACAGTACTTC
- TRBJ2-3 14 - TRBV4-2 CASSQDLAGDTQYF TGTGCCAGCAGCCAAGATCTAGCAGGAGATACGCAGTATTTT
TRBD1 TRBJ1-4 15 few TRBV19 CASSGNRGRSEKLFF TGTGCCAGTAGTGGAAACAGGGGCAGGAGTGAAAAACTGTTTTTT
- TRBJ1-3 17 - TRBV15 CATSRDLASSTGNTIYF TGTGCCACCAGCAGAGATTTGGCCTCTAGCACCGGAAACACCATATATTTT
- TRBJ2-3 12 once TRBV5-1 CASTGPTDTQYF TGCGCCAGTACAGGGCCCACAGATACGCAGTATTTT
- TRBJ1-2 13 - TRBV19 CASRTGPNYGYTF TGTGCCAGTAGGACAGGTCCCAACTATGGCTACACCTTC
- TRBJ2-1 14 - TRBV21-1 CASSKVPPIQGPFF TGTGCCAGCAGCAAAGTACCCCCTATACAGGGACCGTTCTTC
- TRBJ2-5 14 - TRBV7-9 CASRLPEEQETQYF TGTGCCAGCAGACTGCCCGAGGAACAAGAGACCCAGTACTTC
- TRBJ2-1 16 - TRBV7-9 CASSTYQGISYNEQFF TGTGCCAGCAGCACCTACCAGGGGATTTCCTACAATGAGCAGTTCTTC
TRBD1 TRBJ1-6 14 few TRBV19 CASSVGTDNSPLHF TGTGCCAGTAGTGTAGGGACAGACAATTCACCCCTCCACTTT
- TRBJ1-2 15 - TRBV5-1 CASSPGAGSDYGYTF TGCGCCAGCAGCCCCGGTGCAGGGTCAGACTATGGCTACACCTTC
- TRBJ2-5 17 once TRBV2 CASNPGPGRGYQETQYF TGTGCCAGCAACCCAGGCCCAGGCCGGGGATACCAAGAGACCCAGTACTTC
TRBD2 TRBJ2-7 16 - TRBV18 CASSPTEAGGAYEQYF TGTGCCAGCTCTCCAACTGAAGCGGGGGGCGCATACGAGCAGTACTTC
TRBD1 TRBJ1-5 15 few TRBV11-2 CASSLGQGSNQPQHF TGTGCCAGCAGCTTAGGACAGGGTAGCAATCAGCCCCAGCATTTT
- TRBJ1-4 15 - TRBV7-9 CASSFDPGRPEKLFF TGTGCCAGCAGCTTCGACCCGGGAAGGCCTGAAAAACTGTTTTTT
TRBD2 TRBJ2-1 14 once TRBV11-3 CASSLAGGSAEQFF TGTGCCAGCAGCCTAGCGGGGGGGTCTGCTGAGCAGTTCTTC
- TRBJ2-1 13 - TRBV7-9 CASSIRGHPGQFF TGTGCCAGCAGCATTAGAGGCCACCCGGGGCAGTTCTTC
TRBD2 TRBJ2-7 17 - TRBV7-6 CASSLEGRGLADYEQYF TGTGCCAGCAGCTTAGAGGGCAGGGGACTAGCCGACTACGAGCAGTACTTC
- TRBJ1-5 16 - TRBV4-2 CASSQVPSSDNQPQHF TGTGCCAGCAGCCAAGTCCCGTCCAGTGACAATCAGCCCCAGCATTTT
TRBD1 TRBJ1-1 13 - TRBV2 CASSNRGDTEAFF TGTGCCAGCAGTAACAGGGGGGACACTGAAGCTTTCTTT
- TRBJ1-2 13 - TRBV14 CASSQVRSEGYTF TGTGCCAGCAGCCAGGTCCGGAGTGAGGGCTACACCTTC
- TRBJ2-3 17 - TRBV10-3 CAISESGRDRGTDTQYF TGTGCCATCAGTGAGTCGGGCCGGGATCGGGGCACAGATACGCAGTATTTT
TRBD1 TRBJ2-1 17 - TRBV15 CATSRGPGQVMYNEQFF TGTGCCACCAGCAGGGGCCCCGGACAGGTGATGTACAATGAGCAGTTCTTC